The rows below give T cell receptor beta chains drawn from one sample of a study of blood T cell repertoires in COVID-19. The assay was immunoSEQ multiplex PCR, and TCRdb's table has in-frame clones only and misses some. The data show about 260,000 clones, around 90% seen once. Input material: peripheral blood. The receptors come from a human donor in a cohort sampled during active COVID-19. The CDR3 runs from the conserved cysteine through the conserved F or W. A D gene is named only where the DNA matches it firmly. The listing skips clone size in some rows; elsewhere it reads once, few, many or a size class.

J: TRBJ1-1; size: NA; V: TRBV11-2; D: TRBD1; DNA: TGTGCCAGCAGCTTAGGATCAACAGGGGGGCCTGAAGCTTTCTTT; CDR3: CASSLGSTGGPEAFF
J: TRBJ1-5; size: NA; V: TRBV7-2; D: NA; DNA: TGTGCCAGCAGCTTAGAACGAGGATCCAATCAGCCCCAGCATTTT; CDR3: CASSLERGSNQPQHF
J: TRBJ2-7; size: NA; V: TRBV19; D: TRBD1; DNA: TGTGCCACAGGGGGAACTAGGGTGCACGAGCAGTACTTC; CDR3: CATGGTRVHEQYF
J: TRBJ2-7; size: NA; V: TRBV5-1; D: TRBD1; DNA: TGCGCCAGCAGCTTAGGGGACAGCTTCTACGAGCAGTACTTC; CDR3: CASSLGDSFYEQYF
J: TRBJ1-4; size: NA; V: TRBV7-2; D: NA; DNA: TGTGCCAGCAGCTTAGGGGGGGGAGGGACTGAAAAACTGTTTTTT; CDR3: CASSLGGGGTEKLFF
J: TRBJ2-7; size: once; V: TRBV5-1; D: TRBD2; DNA: TGCGCCAGCAGATCCGGACAGGGGAGGACTAGCGGGAGCCTCGAGCAGTACTTC; CDR3: CASRSGQGRTSGSLEQYF
J: TRBJ1-1; size: NA; V: TRBV27; D: NA; DNA: TGTGCCAGCAGTCCGGGGGGGGGCCTCACTGAAGCTTTCTTT; CDR3: CASSPGGGLTEAFF
J: TRBJ2-7; size: NA; V: TRBV2; D: NA; DNA: TGTGCCAGCAGTGGGGGACTTTTAGACTACGAGCAGTACTTC; CDR3: CASSGGLLDYEQYF
J: TRBJ1-2; size: NA; V: TRBV2; D: NA; DNA: TGTGCCAGCAACTCGGGGGACAACTATGGCTACACCTTC; CDR3: CASNSGDNYGYTF
J: TRBJ2-3; size: NA; V: TRBV11-3; D: NA; DNA: TGTGCCAGCAGCTTAGATGGAGCCTCTAGCACAGATACGCAGTATTTT; CDR3: CASSLDGASSTDTQYF
J: TRBJ2-7; size: NA; V: TRBV7-9; D: TRBD1; DNA: TGTGCCAGCAGCTTAGTGGGATACCGGGACAGGGCTTACGAGCAGTACTTC; CDR3: CASSLVGYRDRAYEQYF
J: TRBJ2-7; size: NA; V: TRBV5-1; D: TRBD2; DNA: TGCGCCAGCAGCTTGGAGACTAGCGGGGGTACTAACGAGCAGTACTTC; CDR3: CASSLETSGGTNEQYF
J: TRBJ2-1; size: NA; V: TRBV5-1; D: TRBD2; DNA: TGCGCCAGCAGCCAAGGACTAGCGGGGGGTGAGCAGTTCTTC; CDR3: CASSQGLAGGEQFF
J: TRBJ2-7; size: NA; V: TRBV28; D: TRBD1; DNA: TGTGCCAGCAGACAGGGGGAGTCGTTAGTTGGCGAGCAGTACTTC; CDR3: CASRQGESLVGEQYF
J: TRBJ1-4; size: NA; V: TRBV19; D: TRBD1; DNA: TGTGCCAGTAGTACGCCAGGGGGCGAAACTAATGAAAAACTGTTTTTT; CDR3: CASSTPGGETNEKLFF
J: TRBJ1-2; size: NA; V: TRBV30; D: TRBD1; DNA: TGTGCCTGGAATAAACCGGGACAGGGTAATACCTATGGCTACACCTTC; CDR3: CAWNKPGQGNTYGYTF
J: TRBJ2-7; size: NA; V: TRBV18; D: TRBD1; DNA: TGTGCCAGCTCACCCAACCGGGACAGATACGAGCAGTACTTC; CDR3: CASSPNRDRYEQYF
J: TRBJ2-7; size: NA; V: TRBV19; D: NA; DNA: TGTGCCAGCAGCCCGGGCAGTACCTCGGGAGAGCAGTACTTC; CDR3: CASSPGSTSGEQYF
J: TRBJ2-5; size: NA; V: TRBV18; D: NA; DNA: TGTGCCAGCTCTCCTAGAGGAGGAGAGACCCAGTACTTC; CDR3: CASSPRGGETQYF
J: TRBJ1-6; size: NA; V: TRBV7-2; D: NA; DNA: TGTGCCAGCAGCTTCCGAACTTCGGCCCTCCACTTT; CDR3: CASSFRTSALHF
J: TRBJ2-7; size: NA; V: TRBV28; D: NA; DNA: TGTGCCAGCAGTTCCCCCGCGGGATTGGCCTCCTACGAGCAGTACTTC; CDR3: CASSSPAGLASYEQYF
J: TRBJ2-7; size: NA; V: TRBV5-1; D: TRBD2; DNA: TGCGCCAGCAGCTTGAGCCAGGGAGGGAATTACGAGCAGTACTTC; CDR3: CASSLSQGGNYEQYF
J: TRBJ1-5; size: NA; V: TRBV5-1; D: NA; DNA: TGCGCCAGCAGCATAGACAGGCCGGATCAGCCCCAGCATTTT; CDR3: CASSIDRPDQPQHF
J: TRBJ2-7; size: NA; V: TRBV24-1; D: TRBD1; DNA: TGTGCCACCAGTGATTCCGGACAGGGTCTGCAGTACTTC; CDR3: CATSDSGQGLQYF
J: TRBJ1-5; size: NA; V: TRBV5-6; D: NA; DNA: TGTGCCAGCAGCTTCGCGGGCGGAACCTATAGCAATCAGCCCCAGCATTTT; CDR3: CASSFAGGTYSNQPQHF
J: TRBJ2-3; size: once; V: TRBV3-1/TRBV3-2; D: TRBD2; DNA: TGTGCCAGCAGCTCGACCGGGACTAGGACAGCAGATACGCAGTATTTT; CDR3: CASSSTGTRTADTQYF
J: TRBJ1-2; size: NA; V: TRBV10-1; D: NA; DNA: TGCGCCAGCAGTGAGGACAGCTCCCGGACATCTATCTCCTTC; CDR3: CASSEDSSRTSISF
J: TRBJ1-1; size: NA; V: TRBV7-8; D: NA; DNA: TGTGCCAGCAGCGACTCCCCCGGGAGCACTGAAGCTTTCTTT; CDR3: CASSDSPGSTEAFF